This is a list of T cell receptor beta chains from one sample in a study of identical twins. TCRdb reprocessed the 5' RACE reads with MiXCR, giving one entry per CDR3 protein. The sample lists 310,000 or so distinct CDR3 sequences; approximately 8% were seen once. These data were likewise used in another study, on yellow fever vaccine responses in identical twins.

The sequenced sample consisted of memory (CD45RO+) T cells sorted from blood. The receptors were sampled from a woman aged 18 to 35 in good health. Both conserved end residues are part of each CDR3. The order of the fields is V gene, D gene, clone size, J gene, CDR3 protein, CDR3 DNA. The D gene is left open where the match is weak. Clone sizes are given selectively: once, few, many, or a class where the clone is expanded.

TRBV9	TRBD1	many	TRBJ1-1	CASSVAGQGDTEAFF	TGTGCCAGCAGCGTAGCGGGACAGGGGGACACTGAAGCTTTCTTT
TRBV24-1	.	many	TRBJ2-1	CATSDRLGGNEQFF	TGTGCCACCAGTGATAGGCTAGGTGGCAATGAGCAGTTCTTC
TRBV27	TRBD2	.	TRBJ2-5	CASSSGLAGGRGTQYF	TGTGCCAGCAGTTCGGGACTAGCGGGAGGGCGTGGGACCCAGTACTTC
TRBV2	TRBD1	many	TRBJ2-5	CASSWTGGETQYF	TGTGCCAGCAGTTGGACAGGGGGAGAGACCCAGTACTTC
TRBV5-1	.	.	TRBJ1-1	CASSSILNTEAFF	TGCGCCAGCAGCTCGATCTTGAACACTGAAGCTTTCTTT
TRBV7-8	.	.	TRBJ2-5	CASSLFLQQETQYF	TGTGCCAGCAGCTTATTCCTACAACAAGAGACCCAGTACTTC
TRBV7-2	.	.	TRBJ2-7	CASSLAGTRYEQYF	TGTGCCAGCAGCTTAGCAGGGACCCGCTACGAGCAGTACTTC
TRBV5-1	TRBD1	.	TRBJ2-3	CASSLVGQGIDTQYF	TGCGCCAGCAGCTTGGTTGGACAGGGGATAGATACGCAGTATTTT
TRBV29-1	.	few	TRBJ2-2	CSALRGFGELFF	TGCAGCGCACTCAGGGGCTTCGGGGAGCTGTTTTTT
TRBV20-1	TRBD1	many	TRBJ2-7	CSAGITGGNEQYF	TGCAGTGCAGGCATAACAGGGGGCAACGAGCAGTACTTC
TRBV2	TRBD2	few	TRBJ2-1	CASTVRREGYNEQFF	TGTGCCAGCACCGTGAGGCGGGAGGGGTACAATGAGCAGTTCTTC
TRBV2	.	few	TRBJ2-5	CASSISGEETQYF	TGTGCCAGCAGTATTTCAGGGGAGGAGACCCAGTACTTC
TRBV5-6	.	many	TRBJ2-1	CASSLIVTSPFGHDEQFF	TGTGCCAGCAGCTTGATCGTCACTAGCCCTTTTGGTCACGATGAGCAGTTCTTC
TRBV20-1	TRBD1	many	TRBJ2-2	CSAKRGGWDTGELFF	TGCAGTGCCAAAAGAGGGGGCTGGGACACCGGGGAGCTGTTTTTT
TRBV6-1	TRBD1	.	TRBJ2-3	CASSDGQGSTDTQYF	TGTGCCAGCAGTGATGGACAGGGTAGCACAGATACGCAGTATTTT
TRBV4-1	.	many	TRBJ2-5	CASSSSWVVDVETQYF	TGCGCCAGCAGCTCTTCATGGGTAGTGGACGTTGAGACCCAGTACTTC
TRBV29-1	.	many	TRBJ1-6	CSVQVLDSPLHF	TGCAGCGTACAGGTTTTGGATTCACCCCTCCACTTT
TRBV19	TRBD1	.	TRBJ1-5	CACSFRQGSTPQHF	TGTGCCTGTAGTTTTCGACAGGGGTCGACGCCCCAGCATTTT
TRBV7-9	TRBD2	few	TRBJ2-1	CASSKGTSEYFNEQFF	TGTGCCAGCAGCAAGGGGACTAGCGAATATTTCAATGAGCAGTTCTTC
TRBV10-3	.	.	TRBJ2-5	CAISGGDQETQYF	TGTGCCATCAGCGGCGGGGACCAAGAGACCCAGTACTTC
TRBV20-1	.	.	TRBJ2-1	CSAPRGQSNQDEQFF	TGCAGTGCACCTAGGGGTCAATCCAATCAAGATGAGCAGTTCTTC
TRBV27	.	many	TRBJ2-3	CASHDRSTDTQYF	TGTGCCAGCCACGATCGAAGCACAGATACGCAGTATTTT
TRBV5-1	.	many	TRBJ2-3	CASSSRTDTQYF	TGCGCCAGCAGCTCCCGGACAGATACGCAGTATTTT
TRBV27	.	many	TRBJ1-6	CASSTLGSYNSPLHF	TGTGCCAGCAGCACCTTAGGGTCCTATAATTCACCCCTCCACTTT
TRBV28	.	.	TRBJ1-5	CASWGGRGNQPQHF	TGTGCCAGTTGGGGGGGTAGAGGCAATCAGCCCCAGCATTTT
TRBV10-3	.	many	TRBJ2-5	CAIGGWTAQETQYF	TGTGCCATAGGAGGCTGGACAGCACAAGAGACCCAGTACTTC
TRBV3-1	TRBD2	.	TRBJ2-7	CASSQDRTGGEQYF	TGTGCCAGCAGCCAAGATAGGACGGGGGGGGAGCAGTACTTC